Shown below are 24 T cell receptor beta chains from a single sample sequenced in a study of human T cells and chemical hapten exposure. The time point here: patch test 2, 6 weeks after DPC sensitization. Treatment described: therapeutic diphenylcyclopropenone sensitization with weekly scalp DPC. TCRdb reprocessed the RACE reads via MiXCR and lists one record per CDR3 protein. The table has 360,000 or so distinct CDR3 sequences, about 6% seen once. The source was whole blood, collected in connection with sensitization to the hapten diphenylcyclopropenone (DPC). The receptors shown here come from a woman younger than 35 with alopecia areata. Some clones in this sample may be carry-over from other donors' samples.

This clonotype was picked up many times. The V and J genes are TRBV4-3 and TRBJ1-1; perhaps TRBD1 as D (6 bases). From germline, CDR1 is LGHNA and CDR2 YSLEER. This CDR3 has 14 residues. Trimming cost V 0 bases and J 6 bases, with 11 bases left between them. The CDR3 region has the DNA TGCGCCAGCAGCCAAGATGGTCCAGGGGCTGAAGCTTTCTTT. Protein sequence: CASSQDGPGAEAFF.

This clonotype showed up just a few times. The V and J genes are TRBV3-1 and TRBJ1-1; TRBD1 matches 7 bases. The V segment lost 2 bases and the J segment 9 bases; nucleotides outside the gene matches: 6. The CDR3 has 13 residues. CDR1 and CDR2 from the germline V gene are LGHDT and YNNKEL (reference sequence). CDR3 bases: TGTGCCAGCAGCCAAAAGCGACAGGGAAAAGCTTTCTTT. As protein: CASSQKRQGKAFF.

In DNA, the CDR3 is TGTGCCAGCAGGCCCGGCGTGAGGGGCTACGAGCAGTACTTC. This sequence encodes CASRPGVRGYEQYF. The V gene is TRBV6-2 or TRBV6-3, the J gene TRBJ2-7, with D perhaps matching TRBD1 or TRBD2 (5 bases each). CDR3 size: 14 residues. Trimming removed 6 bases from V and 3 bases from J, with 15 bases in between. Germline V gives CDR1 MNHEY, CDR2 SVGEGT.

V is TRBV12-3 or TRBV12-4 and J is TRBJ2-1, with a possible D match to TRBD1 (6 bases). This CDR3 comprises 15 residues. The ends were cut back, 5 bases at V and 0 bases at J, with 11 bases in the middle. CDR3 in amino acids: CASSGGGSSYNEQFF. The CDR3, as DNA: TGTGCCAGCAGTGGTGGGGGCAGCTCCTACAATGAGCAGTTCTTC.

In its sample, this clonotype was seen a few times. This CDR3 reads CSVEDPGGGPGANVLTF. DNA for the CDR3: TGCAGCGTTGAAGATCCCGGGGGGGGGCCTGGGGCCAACGTCCTGACTTTC. J is TRBJ2-6 and V is TRBV29-1; 8 bases are a match to TRBD2. The CDR3 contains 17 residues. The ends lost 0 bases at V and 2 bases at J; junction bases unmatched: 6. CDR1 is SQVTM and CDR2 is ANQGSEA in the germline V gene.

This clonotype has a handful of counts. The chain combines TRBV4-2 with TRBJ2-7; D remains unclear. The CDR3 spans 13 residues. CDR1 LGHNA and CDR2 YNFKEQ come from the germline V gene. The V and J ends lost 0 bases and 6 bases respectively, with 9 bases between them. CDR3 in amino acids: CASSQDLHPEQYF. The CDR3, as DNA: TGTGCCAGCAGCCAAGATCTCCACCCCGAGCAGTACTTC.

The chain joins TRBV28 to TRBJ2-1; 7 bases align to TRBD1. V was pared by 4 bases and J by 5 bases, with 14 bases of the junction left unmatched. The CDR3 runs 17 residues. CDR1 MDHEN and CDR2 SYDVKM come from the germline V gene. In DNA, the CDR3 is TGTGCCAGCAGTTCACCCCCAATGGACAGGTCCGACAATGAGCAGTTCTTC. Its protein product is CASSSPPMDRSDNEQFF.

The rearrangement joins TRBV5-4 to TRBJ1-1; D is ambiguous. V lost 4 bases and J 4 bases, leaving 17 bases between the germline ends. Germline V gives CDR1 SGHNT, CDR2 YYREEE (reference sequence). This CDR3 has 15 amino acids. The CDR3 sequence is CASSQGLGFSTEAFF. For the CDR3, the DNA is TGTGCCAGCAGCCAAGGGCTGGGGTTCAGCACTGAAGCTTTCTTT.

V gene TRBV5-1 combines with J gene TRBJ1-1; 9 bases fit TRBD1. The V gene's germline CDR1 is SGHRS and CDR2 YFSETQ. Trimming at V came to 4 bases and at J to 6 bases, leaving 10 bases not matched to a gene. The CDR3 has 15 amino acids. This CDR3 is CASSPGQGNGAEAFF. The CDR3 DNA reads as TGCGCCAGCAGCCCTGGACAGGGGAACGGAGCTGAAGCTTTCTTT.

The table lists this clonotype with many counts. The chain carries TRBV3-1 and TRBJ1-1; D remains unclear. CDR1 and CDR2 from the germline V gene are LGHDT and YNNKEL (reference sequence). This CDR3 is 15 amino acids long. The V end was cut by 1 base, the J end by 1 base, with 10 bases between. CDR3 sequence reads: CASSQGTVWNTEAFF. CDR3 in DNA: TGTGCCAGCAGCCAAGGAACGGTCTGGAACACTGAAGCTTTCTTT.

This clonotype was observed a few times. The chain couples TRBV29-1 to TRBJ1-1; D is ambiguous. This CDR3 contains 12 residues. Germline V gene lookup returns CDR1 SQVTM and CDR2 ANQGSEA. V was trimmed by 7 bases and J by 6 bases, leaving 15 bases between them. In DNA form, the CDR3 reads TGCAGCGCACTTGCGGGAGAACCTGAAGCTTTCTTT. This codes for CSALAGEPEAFF.

This rearrangement joins TRBV6-5 to TRBJ2-5; 10 positions agree with TRBD2. J gave up 2 bases and V 2 bases, and 2 bases lay outside the gene matches. The CDR3 is 15 amino acids. Per the germline V gene, CDR1 is MNHEY and CDR2 is SVGAGI. CDR3 sequence: CASSYASGGQETQYF. CDR3 nucleotide sequence: TGTGCCAGCAGTTACGCTAGCGGGGGACAAGAGACCCAGTACTTC.

This clonotype was observed a handful of times. DNA for the CDR3: TGTGCCAGCAGTTCAAGACAAGGGACCGGTTGGAAAAACATTCAGTACTTC. It encodes CASSSRQGTGWKNIQYF. V and J are TRBV12-3 or TRBV12-4 and TRBJ2-4, with D perhaps given as TRBD1 or TRBD2 (5 bases each). Trimming took 4 bases from V and 4 from J, leaving 20 bases between them. The CDR3 totals 17 residues.

The rearrangement links TRBV7-8 to TRBJ2-1, with 12 bases fitting TRBD2. Germline V lookup: CDR1 SGHVS, CDR2 FQNEAQ. The CDR3 totals 15 residues. V lost 5 bases to trimming and J lost 6 bases; unmatched junction nucleotides: 5. This CDR3 is CASSLTSGGTNEQFF. CDR3 DNA: TGTGCCAGCAGCCTTACTAGCGGGGGGACCAATGAGCAGTTCTTC. Drawing the rest from reference TRBV7-8 and TRBJ2-1, the complete variable domain is GAGVSQSPRYKVAKRGQDVALRCDPISGHVSLFWYQQALGQGPEFLTYFQNEAQLDKSGLPSDRFFAERPEGSVSTLKIQRTQQEDSAVYLCASSLTSGGTNEQFFGPGTRLTVL.

The chain employs TRBV29-1 and TRBJ2-2, with 8 nucleotides matching TRBD1. Trimming cost V 1 base and J 4 bases; bases outside gene matches: 5. Per germline, CDR1 SQVTM and CDR2 ANQGSEA. The length of the CDR3 is 15 residues. CDR3: CSVEGTGYGTGELFF. In nucleotides, the CDR3 is TGCAGCGTTGAAGGGACAGGGTATGGCACCGGGGAGCTGTTTTTT.

This clonotype was observed at least ten times. The V gene is TRBV7-6, the J gene TRBJ2-2, with 8 bases matching TRBD2. Germline-derived CDR1 and CDR2 are SGHVS and FNYEAQ. The CDR3 length is 15 residues. The J segment lost 5 bases and the V segment lost 4 bases, leaving 6 bases of the junction unmatched. CDR3 sequence: CASSSGLVVTGELFF. The DNA for the CDR3 is TGTGCCAGCAGCTCGGGACTAGTAGTTACCGGGGAGCTGTTTTTT.

The sample holds a few counts of this clonotype. The gene calls are TRBV7-2 and TRBJ2-5; D may be TRBD1 (5 bases). Germline CDR1 reads SGHTA; CDR2 reads FQGNSA. Trimming pared 5 bases from V and 4 bases from J, leaving 14 bases between. This CDR3 contains 14 residues. The CDR3 DNA follows: TGTGCCAGCAGCCCCCGGGCAGGGCGAGAGACCCAGTACTTC. Protein product: CASSPRAGRETQYF.

The chain links TRBV12-3 or TRBV12-4 to TRBJ2-7; 9 positions match TRBD2. Trimming removed 6 bases from V and 4 bases from J; junction bases left unmatched: 13. The CDR3 sequence is 16 residues long. Here the CDR3 reads CASSPRRGGGAYEQYF. The CDR3 DNA is TGTGCCAGCAGCCCCCGGCGGGGGGGGGGCGCTTACGAGCAGTACTTC.

This chain links TRBV20-1 with TRBJ2-3; TRBD2 aligns across 10 bases. With V trimmed by 1 base and J by 6 bases, 7 bases remained unmatched. The CDR3 has 15 amino acids. The germline CDR1 and CDR2 sequences are DFQATT and SNEGSKA (reference sequence). CDR3 bases: TGCAGTGCTAGAGGTCAAGCGGGGGGGCCGGATACGCAGTATTTT. Its translation is CSARGQAGGPDTQYF.

The chain uses TRBV18 and TRBJ2-7, with 8 bases lining up with TRBD2. V shed 3 bases and J 7 bases; nucleotides not matched to a gene: 8. The CDR3 loop spans 14 amino acids. CDR1 KGHSH and CDR2 LQKENI come from the germline V gene. The chain's CDR3 is CASSPGLDGGEQYF. CDR3 bases: TGTGCCAGCTCACCGGGACTAGACGGAGGTGAGCAGTACTTC.

V is TRBV10-3 and J is TRBJ1-4; 10 positions match TRBD1. The CDR3 length is 14 residues. Germline values: CDR1 ENHRY, CDR2 SYGVKD. Losses at the gene ends were 6 bases for V and 6 bases for J; bases not matched to a gene: 4. The CDR3 here is CAIRGQGTDEKLFF. CDR3 DNA sequence: TGTGCCATCAGGGGACAGGGGACCGATGAAAAACTGTTTTTT.

The sample holds many counts of this clonotype. This rearrangement joins TRBV2 to TRBJ1-1; 9 bases match TRBD1. The junction had 4 bases not matched to a gene; V was cut back by 7 bases and J by 1 base. The germline gives CDR1 SNHLY, CDR2 FYNNEI. This CDR3 region has 14 residues. For the CDR3, the DNA is TGTGCCAGCACGGGGGGACAGGGGAACACTGAAGCTTTCTTT. Encoded protein: CASTGGQGNTEAFF.

This clonotype has more than one count but fewer than ten. The V call is TRBV2, the J call TRBJ1-3; D uncertain. The V gene lost 0 bases and the J gene lost 9 bases, with 9 bases spanning the gap. This CDR3 spans 13 amino acids. From germline, CDR1 is SNHLY and CDR2 FYNNEI. Here the CDR3 DNA reads TGTGCCAGCAGTGAAGCGCAGACTTTCACCATATATTTT. Its protein product is CASSEAQTFTIYF.

This clonotype has only a few counts. The chain carries TRBV20-1 and TRBJ2-3, with D perhaps TRBD2 (7 bases). The CDR3 loop spans 16 amino acids. Trimming removed 1 base at V and 2 bases at J, with 16 bases between. CDR1 is DFQATT and CDR2 is SNEGSKA in the germline V gene (reference sequence). CDR3 amino acids: CSARGGGTGSTDTQYF. The CDR3 nucleotides are TGCAGTGCTAGAGGGGGGGGTACAGGGTCCACAGATACGCAGTATTTT.